Listed below are T cell receptor beta chains from one sample, sequenced in a study of cytomegalovirus exposure and HLA in healthy donors. Using immunoSEQ multiplex PCR, the repertoire was profiled, and TCRdb retains in-frame clones only, with some absent. The sample includes roughly 300,000 clones, over 75% of them seen just once. The material sequenced was PBMCs. The receptor set was obtained from a woman aged 18-35 years in good health and CMV-seronegative. The CDR3 runs from the conserved cysteine through the conserved F or W. The D gene is left open where the match is weak. Part of the rows lack a size; the others show once, few, many or a class for expanded clones.

V: TRBV2; J: TRBJ1-5; D: .; length: 14; size: .; CDR3: CASSPQGLSQPQHF; DNA: TGTGCCAGCAGCCCGCAGGGACTGTCGCAGCCCCAGCATTTT
V: TRBV6-1; J: TRBJ1-5; D: .; length: 14; size: .; CDR3: CASRGRVSNQPQHF; DNA: TGTGCCAGCAGGGGCAGGGTGAGCAATCAGCCCCAGCATTTT
V: TRBV4-1; J: TRBJ2-1; D: .; length: 16; size: .; CDR3: CASSQPTGTTYNEQFF; DNA: TGCGCCAGCAGCCAACCCACAGGGACCACATACAATGAGCAGTTCTTC
V: TRBV10-3; J: TRBJ1-2; D: .; length: 14; size: .; CDR3: CAISLAGYDHGYTF; DNA: TGTGCCATCAGTCTTGCAGGCTACGACCATGGCTACACCTTC
V: TRBV28; J: TRBJ2-2; D: .; length: 12; size: .; CDR3: CASSSRTGELFF; DNA: TGTGCCAGCAGTTCGCGGACCGGGGAGCTGTTTTTT
V: TRBV14; J: TRBJ1-2; D: TRBD1; length: 13; size: few; CDR3: CASSPGTVYGYTF; DNA: TGTGCCAGCAGCCCGGGGACAGTCTATGGCTACACCTTC
V: TRBV2; J: TRBJ2-1; D: TRBD2; length: 16; size: .; CDR3: CASEGWASGRYNEQFF; DNA: TGTGCCAGCGAGGGCTGGGCTAGCGGGAGATACAATGAGCAGTTCTTC
V: TRBV6-1; J: TRBJ1-4; D: TRBD1; length: 14; size: .; CDR3: CASRTDRVDEKLFF; DNA: TGTGCCAGCAGGACGGACAGGGTAGATGAAAAACTGTTTTTT
V: TRBV30; J: TRBJ2-1; D: TRBD1; length: 14; size: .; CDR3: CAWNPGTGFNEQFF; DNA: TGTGCCTGGAACCCGGGGACAGGGTTCAATGAGCAGTTCTTC
V: TRBV14; J: TRBJ1-2; D: .; length: 23; size: .; CDR3: CASSQGTPRRVGVKFYIFGGYTF; DNA: TGTGCCAGCAGCCAAGGGACTCCTCGGAGGGTTGGGGTCAAGTTCTACATTTTTGGTGGCTACACCTTC
V: TRBV28; J: TRBJ2-7; D: .; length: 15; size: .; CDR3: CASSPRQHSSYEQYF; DNA: TGTGCCAGCAGTCCCCGACAGCATAGCTCCTACGAGCAGTACTTC
V: TRBV27; J: TRBJ2-7; D: TRBD2; length: 17; size: few; CDR3: CASLSRGRAGGDYEQYF; DNA: TGTGCCAGCCTATCCCGCGGGAGGGCCGGGGGGGACTACGAGCAGTACTTC
V: TRBV27; J: TRBJ2-7; D: .; length: 13; size: .; CDR3: CASTPRPGSEQYF; DNA: TGTGCCAGCACGCCTAGACCCGGGAGCGAGCAGTACTTC
V: TRBV4-1; J: TRBJ2-7; D: .; length: 13; size: .; CDR3: CASSPELSYEQYF; DNA: TGCGCCAGCAGCCCGGAGCTTTCCTACGAGCAGTACTTC
V: TRBV28; J: TRBJ2-7; D: .; length: 15; size: .; CDR3: CASSSPITRTYEQYF; DNA: TGTGCCAGCAGTTCTCCCATCACGCGTACCTACGAGCAGTACTTC
V: TRBV5-1; J: TRBJ2-3; D: TRBD2; length: 15; size: .; CDR3: CASSPAGDRTDTQYF; DNA: TGCGCCAGCAGCCCGGCGGGAGATCGCACAGATACGCAGTATTTT
V: TRBV6-1; J: TRBJ1-6; D: .; length: 12; size: .; CDR3: CASSQSASPLHF; DNA: TGTGCCAGCAGTCAGAGCGCTTCACCCCTCCACTTT
V: TRBV19; J: TRBJ2-7; D: .; length: 15; size: .; CDR3: CASSIVPGRPYEQYF; DNA: TGTGCCAGTAGTATAGTACCAGGGCGGCCCTACGAGCAGTACTTC
V: TRBV21-1; J: TRBJ2-2; D: .; length: 11; size: .; CDR3: CASISCGELFF; DNA: TGTGCCAGCATTAGTTGCGGGGAGCTGTTTTTT
V: TRBV9; J: TRBJ2-3; D: TRBD2; length: 20; size: .; CDR3: CASSVGFPPTSGIHTDTQYF; DNA: TGTGCCAGCAGCGTCGGATTCCCTCCGACTAGCGGAATCCACACAGATACGCAGTATTTT
V: TRBV7-9; J: TRBJ2-5; D: .; length: 15; size: .; CDR3: CASSAGSPLGQTQYF; DNA: TGTGCCAGCAGCGCCGGGTCTCCACTGGGGCAGACCCAGTACTTC
V: TRBV6-1; J: TRBJ1-5; D: .; length: 15; size: few; CDR3: CASSEAAGQGQPQHF; DNA: TGTGCCAGCAGTGAAGCCGCAGGTCAGGGTCAGCCCCAGCATTTT
V: TRBV7-9; J: TRBJ2-3; D: TRBD1; length: 15; size: .; CDR3: CASSLGQGKTDTQYF; DNA: TGTGCCAGCAGCCTAGGACAGGGGAAGACAGATACGCAGTATTTT
V: TRBV7-7; J: TRBJ2-3; D: .; length: 13; size: .; CDR3: CASSRRETDTQYF; DNA: TGTGCTAGCAGCCGGCGGGAAACAGATACGCAGTATTTT
V: TRBV6-6; J: TRBJ2-7; D: .; length: 13; size: once; CDR3: CASSYFSEAGQYF; DNA: TGTGCCAGCAGTTACTTCTCAGAGGCGGGGCAGTACTTC
V: TRBV15; J: TRBJ1-2; D: .; length: 13; size: once; CDR3: CATSRDPRNDYTF; DNA: TGTGCCACCAGCAGAGATCCCAGGAACGACTACACCTTC
V: TRBV18; J: TRBJ2-1; D: TRBD2; length: 15; size: .; CDR3: CASSPIDSGNNEQFF; DNA: TGTGCCAGCTCACCGATAGATAGCGGGAATAATGAGCAGTTCTTC
V: TRBV15; J: TRBJ1-2; D: TRBD1; length: 14; size: .; CDR3: CATSLSQGVYGYTF; DNA: TGTGCCACCAGCCTCAGTCAGGGGGTCTATGGCTACACCTTC
V: TRBV6-6; J: TRBJ1-1; D: .; length: 11; size: .; CDR3: CASSPDTEAFF; DNA: TGTGCCAGCAGTCCCGACACTGAAGCTTTCTTT
V: TRBV30; J: TRBJ2-7; D: .; length: 17; size: .; CDR3: CAWSDTTRQGPPYEQYF; DNA: TGTGCCTGGAGTGATACGACACGCCAGGGGCCACCCTACGAGCAGTACTTC
V: TRBV6-5; J: TRBJ2-7; D: .; length: 11; size: few; CDR3: CASSQKTGAYF; DNA: TGTGCCAGCAGTCAAAAGACAGGCGCGTACTTC
V: TRBV28; J: TRBJ1-2; D: TRBD1; length: 15; size: .; CDR3: CASSPGTATNYGYTF; DNA: TGTGCCAGCAGTCCCGGGACAGCTACTAACTATGGCTACACCTTC
V: TRBV6-5; J: TRBJ1-1; D: .; length: 14; size: once; CDR3: CASSYSNTNTEAFF; DNA: TGTGCCAGCAGTTACTCAAACACGAACACTGAAGCTTTCTTT
V: TRBV5-4; J: TRBJ1-2; D: .; length: 14; size: once; CDR3: CASSLVSQDKGYTF; DNA: TGTGCCAGCAGCTTGGTTTCTCAGGATAAGGGCTACACCTTC
V: TRBV6-5; J: TRBJ2-2; D: TRBD1; length: 15; size: .; CDR3: CASSYRGQDTGELFF; DNA: TGTGCCAGCAGTTACAGGGGGCAAGACACCGGGGAGCTGTTTTTT
V: TRBV5-4; J: TRBJ2-7; D: .; length: 12; size: once; CDR3: CASSFGRGEQYF; DNA: TGTGCCAGCAGCTTTGGTCGGGGCGAGCAGTACTTC
V: TRBV11-2; J: TRBJ1-3; D: .; length: 15; size: .; CDR3: CASSIGDTPGNTIYF; DNA: TGTGCCAGCAGTATAGGGGACACTCCTGGAAACACCATATATTTT
V: TRBV7-6; J: TRBJ2-1; D: TRBD2; length: 18; size: .; CDR3: CASSSSGSGGYRRNEQFF; DNA: TGTGCCAGCAGCTCTAGCGGGAGTGGTGGTTATCGGAGGAATGAGCAGTTCTTC
V: TRBV6-5; J: TRBJ2-7; D: TRBD2; length: 15; size: .; CDR3: CASSYSTSGPYEQYF; DNA: TGTGCCAGCAGTTACTCAACTAGCGGTCCCTACGAGCAGTACTTC
V: TRBV10-3; J: TRBJ2-1; D: TRBD2; length: 13; size: .; CDR3: CAIRGLAGYEQFF; DNA: TGTGCCATCAGAGGGCTAGCGGGATATGAGCAGTTCTTC
V: TRBV4-3; J: TRBJ2-5; D: TRBD1; length: 17; size: .; CDR3: CASSQDLSDRVQETQYF; DNA: TGCGCCAGCAGCCAAGATCTATCCGACAGGGTACAAGAGACCCAGTACTTC
V: TRBV9; J: TRBJ1-1; D: .; length: 15; size: .; CDR3: CASSPTGGAPTEAFF; DNA: TGTGCCAGCAGCCCCACGGGTGGGGCACCCACTGAAGCTTTCTTT
V: TRBV29-1; J: TRBJ2-7; D: TRBD1; length: 14; size: .; CDR3: CSVGRQGTPYEQYF; DNA: TGCAGCGTTGGGAGACAGGGGACCCCCTACGAGCAGTACTTC
V: TRBV4-3; J: TRBJ2-5; D: TRBD2; length: 16; size: once; CDR3: CASSQGLAGGRETQYF; DNA: TGCGCCAGCAGCCAAGGGCTAGCGGGAGGACGAGAGACCCAGTACTTC
V: TRBV5-1; J: TRBJ2-7; D: TRBD1; length: 18; size: .; CDR3: CASSPNRDRRLPTYEQYF; DNA: TGCGCCAGCAGCCCTAACCGGGACAGACGCTTACCAACCTACGAGCAGTACTTC
V: TRBV5-1; J: TRBJ2-1; D: .; length: 15; size: once; CDR3: CASSLGWSSYNEQFF; DNA: TGCGCCAGCAGCTTGGGCTGGAGCTCCTACAATGAGCAGTTCTTC
V: TRBV5-6; J: TRBJ2-7; D: TRBD1; length: 14; size: .; CDR3: CASSLGQAVYEQYF; DNA: TGTGCCAGCAGCCTGGGACAGGCCGTCTACGAGCAGTACTTC
V: TRBV9; J: TRBJ1-2; D: .; length: 12; size: few; CDR3: CASTAGNYGYTF; DNA: TGTGCCAGCACTGCGGGGAACTATGGCTACACCTTC
V: TRBV13; J: TRBJ1-1; D: TRBD1; length: 15; size: .; CDR3: CASSLAQGGNTEAFF; DNA: TGTGCCAGCAGCTTAGCCCAGGGGGGGAACACTGAAGCTTTCTTT
V: TRBV6-5; J: TRBJ2-7; D: .; length: 14; size: .; CDR3: CASSYSSRSYEQYF; DNA: TGTGCCAGCAGTTACTCGAGTAGATCCTACGAGCAGTACTTC
V: TRBV7-2; J: TRBJ2-7; D: TRBD2; length: 16; size: .; CDR3: CASTYSGLSPSYEQYF; DNA: TGTGCCAGCACCTATAGCGGGCTGTCCCCCTCCTACGAGCAGTACTTC
V: TRBV7-9; J: TRBJ1-2; D: .; length: 15; size: once; CDR3: CASSSNQGRVAGYTF; DNA: TGTGCCAGCAGCTCGAACCAGGGGCGGGTTGCTGGCTACACCTTC